This T cell receptor beta chain was sequenced in a study of blood T cells in healthy people across ages. Germline V CDR1 and CDR2: SQVTM, ANQGSEA. The V end lost 6 bases, the J end lost 6 bases, and 21 bases lay between the germline ends. The CDR3 consists of 15 residues. The authors ran a second PCR of roughly 6 to 12 cycles using a sample-barcoded 5' primer and a J-beta primer mix. TCRdb reanalysed the 5' RACE reads using MiXCR and keeps one entry per CDR3 protein. The table lists 1.5 million to 2 million distinct CDR3 sequences, 35% to 50% of them singletons, with 20% to 25% in the top ten. The specimen was blood. The clonotype originates from a human donor in good health. This chain connects TRBV29-1 to TRBJ2-1; D might be TRBD2 (6 bases). The CDR3 DNA sequence: TGCAGCGTCGATGAAGGATCGGGACTCTTCAATGAGCAGTTCTTC. Translation: CSVDEGSGLFNEQFF.